The next 20 T cell receptor beta chains were all read from a single sample in a study of blood T cell repertoires in COVID-19 (dated by TCRdb to the early 2020s). The receptor library was made with the immunoSEQ multiplex PCR assay. Held by TCRdb, this immuneACCESS table contains in-frame sequences only and omits some clones. Under half of the omission traces to an unresolved V gene where checked; the cause of the rest is unknown. This sample holds tens of thousands of clones; roughly three quarters were observed only once. The top ten hold under 3% of the sample. Specimen: peripheral blood. The receptors here all came from a man between 65 and 79 years old with COVID-19, enrolled during active disease.

The chain carries TRBV24-1 and TRBJ2-3; 13 bases fit TRBD2. The CDR3 is made up of 18 amino acids. Losses at the gene ends were 4 bases for V and 3 bases for J; bases not matched to a gene: 9. The germline V gene encodes CDR1 KGHDR and CDR2 SFDVKD. CDR3 residues: CATSDPGTSGDGTDTQYF. CDR3 bases: TGTGCCACCAGTGACCCCGGGACTAGCGGGGATGGTACAGATACGCAGTATTTT.

The chain employs TRBV5-5 and TRBJ1-2; a weak D match, TRBD1 (5 bases). Germline CDR1 and CDR2: SGHKS and YYEKEE (reference sequence). The V gene lost 0 bases and the J gene lost 3 bases, with 9 bases spanning the gap. This CDR3 region has 14 residues. The CDR3 DNA reads TGTGCCAGCAGCTTGGGTTCACAGGACTATGGCTACACCTTC. This encodes CASSLGSQDYGYTF.

The chain combines TRBV28 with TRBJ1-2, with D uncertain. The germline gives CDR1 MDHEN, CDR2 SYDVKM. Trimming cost V 2 bases and J 0 bases, with 4 bases left between them. The CDR3 length is 13 residues. The CDR3 nucleotides read TGTGCCAGCAGTTTAAACACTAACTATGGCTACACCTTC. It yields the protein CASSLNTNYGYTF.

CDR3 amino acids: CASSHRSESSPLHF. The CDR3 bases are TGTGCCAGCAGCCACAGGTCCGAGAGTTCACCCCTCCACTTT. The J gene is TRBJ1-6, the V gene TRBV14; D gene ambiguous. The CDR3 sequence is 14 residues long. Per germline, CDR1 SGHDN and CDR2 FVKESK. V dropped 3 bases and J dropped 9 bases, with 12 bases sitting between them.

The V call is TRBV18, the J call TRBJ2-2; 14 bases agree with TRBD2. In germline, CDR1 is KGHSH, CDR2 LQKENI. This CDR3 contains 16 residues. Unmatched junction bases numbered 1, after V lost 3 bases and J lost 4 bases. CDR3 coding DNA: TGTGCCAGCTCACCGGGACTAGCGGGAGCCACCGGGGAGCTGTTTTTT. Residues: CASSPGLAGATGELFF.

The chain uses TRBV14 and TRBJ1-3; D ambiguous. The CDR3 has 14 amino acids. Per germline, CDR1 SGHDN and CDR2 FVKESK. Trimming took 4 bases from V and 1 from J, leaving 8 bases between them. The CDR3 nucleotides read TGTGCCAGCAGCCCTTACATTTCTGGAAACACCATATATTTT. This encodes CASSPYISGNTIYF.

The chain recombines TRBV20-1 with TRBJ1-3, with D unresolved. The ends were cut back, 5 bases at V and 3 bases at J, with 5 bases in the middle. CDR3 length: 11 amino acids. The germline V gene encodes CDR1 DFQATT and CDR2 SNEGSKA (reference sequence). The CDR3 coding sequence is TGCAGTGCTGAGGATGGAAACACCATATATTTT. Translated, it gives CSAEDGNTIYF.

By share of the sample, this clone is medium-sized (0.01 to 0.1%). J is TRBJ2-7 and V is TRBV7-2; D may be TRBD1 (5 bases). The CDR3 covers 14 residues. Germline V gives CDR1 SGHTA, CDR2 FQGNSA. Trimming cost V 3 bases and J 2 bases, with 11 bases left between them. CDR3 sequence reads: CASSFHQGPYEQYF. CDR3 in DNA: TGTGCCAGCAGCTTTCATCAGGGCCCCTACGAGCAGTACTTC.

This clone was counted once. In nucleotides, the CDR3 is TGTGCCAGCATTCTTCCGACAGGGGCGAACACTGAAGCTTTCTTT. Residues: CASILPTGANTEAFF. The chain combines TRBV28 with TRBJ1-1; 8 bases map to TRBD1. With 7 bases clipped from V and 1 base from J, the junction kept 8 bases outside the gene matches. The CDR3 length is 15 residues. Looked up from germline, CDR1 is MDHEN and CDR2 is SYDVKM.

This clone has just one count. This chain joins TRBV5-6 and TRBJ2-2, with a possible D match to TRBD2 (6 bases). The CDR3 length is 17 residues. Trimming stripped 1 base from V and 1 base from J, with 14 bases between. Germline V gene lookup returns CDR1 SGHDT and CDR2 YYEEEE. The CDR3 is CASSLLAASMNTGELFF. CDR3 in DNA: TGTGCCAGCAGCTTGTTAGCGGCGAGTATGAACACCGGGGAGCTGTTTTTT.

In this sample, this clone turned up a few times. The V call is TRBV3-1 (or the pseudogene TRBV3-2), the J call TRBJ1-3; D is undetermined. CDR3 length: 13 amino acids. V dropped 4 bases and J dropped 2 bases, with 6 bases sitting between them. Germline CDR1 is LGHDT and CDR2 is YNNKEL (reference sequence). The chain's CDR3 is CASSPRAGNTIYF. For the CDR3, the DNA is TGTGCCAGCAGCCCCCGGGCTGGAAACACCATATATTTT.

This clone is a singleton in its sample. The gene calls are TRBV7-2 and TRBJ2-7; a weak D match, TRBD1 (5 bases). Germline V gives CDR1 SGHTA, CDR2 FQGNSA. This CDR3 has 14 residues. V lost 1 base to trimming and J lost 1 base, with 8 bases between them. The chain's CDR3 is CASSLVQGSYEQYF. The DNA of the CDR3 is TGTGCCAGCAGCTTAGTGCAGGGATCCTACGAGCAGTACTTC.

The V gene is TRBV24-1, the J gene TRBJ1-2, with unresolved D. The CDR3 totals 14 residues. V lost 4 bases and J 1 base, leaving 9 bases between the germline ends. The germline CDR1 and CDR2 sequences are KGHDR and SFDVKD. The CDR3 nucleotides are TGTGCCACCAGTGACACTGTCCGTAACTATGGCTACACCTTC. As protein: CATSDTVRNYGYTF.

The rearrangement joins TRBV19 to TRBJ1-2; perhaps TRBD1 as D (6 bases). Trimming pared 7 bases from V and 2 bases from J, leaving 20 bases between. The CDR3 covers 16 residues. Per the germline V gene, CDR1 is LNHDA and CDR2 is SQIVND (reference sequence). The CDR3 DNA reads TGTGCCAGTACCCGTTCCCAGGGGAGCCCCAACTATGGCTACACCTTC. Residues: CASTRSQGSPNYGYTF.

By its share, this clone is medium-sized. This chain uses TRBV28 with TRBJ2-7; 13 bases agree with TRBD2. There are 13 residues in the CDR3. The J segment lost 7 bases and the V segment lost 11 bases, leaving 8 bases of the junction unmatched. Germline V gene lookup returns CDR1 MDHEN and CDR2 SYDVKM. The CDR3 DNA follows: TGTGCCGGCGGACTAGCGGGAGCGAGTGAGCAGTACTTC. Its translation is CAGGLAGASEQYF.

The V call is TRBV7-9, the J call TRBJ1-1; D remains unclear. The V gene lost 2 bases and the J gene lost 1 base, with 8 bases spanning the gap. Per the germline V gene, CDR1 is SEHNR and CDR2 is FQNEAQ (reference sequence). The CDR3 spans 14 residues. The CDR3 reads CASSLLQSNTEAFF. CDR3 nucleotides: TGTGCCAGCAGCTTACTTCAGTCGAACACTGAAGCTTTCTTT. Looking up the rest from reference TRBV7-9 and TRBJ1-1 gives the full variable domain: DTGVSQNPRHKITKRGQNVTFRCDPISEHNRLYWYRQTLGQGPEFLTYFQNEAQLEKSRLLSDRFSAERPKGSFSTLEIQRTEQGDSAMYLCASSLLQSNTEAFFGQGTRLTVV.

V is TRBV5-4 and J is TRBJ2-1, with 7 positions matching TRBD1. The ends lost 2 bases at V and 3 bases at J; junction bases unmatched: 2. CDR1 is SGHNT, CDR2 YYREEE, per germline (reference sequence). This CDR3 is 14 amino acids long. The DNA for the CDR3 is TGTGCCAGCAGCTTCAACAGGGGCTACAATGAGCAGTTCTTC. As protein: CASSFNRGYNEQFF.

The chain recombines TRBV28 with TRBJ2-7; TRBD1 aligns across 7 bases. The V segment lost 4 bases and the J segment 8 bases; nucleotides outside the gene matches: 17. The germline CDR1 and CDR2 sequences are MDHEN and SYDVKM. The CDR3 has 16 residues. CDR3 coding DNA: TGTGCCAGCAGTTCCCCCGCCGGGACAGTCCTACGAAAGCAGTACTTC. Protein product: CASSSPAGTVLRKQYF.

The chain carries TRBV7-2 and TRBJ2-2, with TRBD2 identical over 9 bases. The germline V gene has CDR1 SGHTA and CDR2 FQGNSA. The CDR3 has 18 amino acids. The ends lost 8 bases at V and 5 bases at J; junction bases unmatched: 18. CDR3 in DNA: TGTGCCAGCTCCCCTCGCGGAGTAGCGGGAGAGCGTACCGGGGAGCTGTTTTTT. This sequence encodes CASSPRGVAGERTGELFF. Based on the CDR3 plus reference TRBV7-2 and TRBJ2-2, the full variable domain is GAGVSQSPSNKVTEKGKDVELRCDPISGHTALYWYRQSLGQGLEFLIYFQGNSAPDKSGLPSDRFSAERTGGSVSTLTIQRTQQEDSAVYLCASSPRGVAGERTGELFFGEGSRLTVL.

The genes are TRBV27 and TRBJ1-1; tentative D call: TRBD1 (5 bases). Deletions cut 6 bases from V and 4 bases from J, with 18 bases between. Germline CDR1 reads MNHEY; CDR2 reads SMNVEV (reference sequence). The CDR3 spans 15 residues. DNA of the CDR3: TGTGCCAGCAGAATGTTTGCAAAAAGGGGCACTGAAGCTTTCTTT. This translates into CASRMFAKRGTEAFF.